The present T cell receptor beta chain was sequenced within a study of shared clonotypes between healthy human individuals. CD45RO-negative, CCR7-selected cells formed the naive CD8 fraction, which excluded terminally differentiated effector memory CD45RA+ cells. This CDR3 has 9 amino acids. Assay: immunoSEQ multiplex PCR; the TCRdb copy retains only in-frame clones and omits some. This sample has 1.5 million to 2.5 million clones, with less than 95% found just once. The sequencing input was naive CD8+ T cells sorted from blood. V usage is TRBV21-1 and J usage is TRBJ1-5. TRBV21-1 represents a pseudogene. This clonotype originated in a man in his late teens or twenties in good health. The CDR3 DNA sequence: TGTGCCAGCAGCAATTGCCAGCATTTT. Protein product: CASSNCQHF.